Shown below are 13 T cell receptor beta chains from a single sample sequenced in a study of T cell responses to AZD1222 COVID-19 vaccine (dated by TCRdb to 2020 to 2023). The receptor library was made with the immunoSEQ multiplex PCR assay. TCRdb mirrors the immuneACCESS table, restricted to in-frame sequences. Some clones are absent from its copies; in checked studies, under half trace to an unresolved V gene, and the reason for the others is unknown. This sample is represented by about 150,000 clones; 75% to 95% of them were singletons. The ten top clones hold less than 2% of the sample. The time point label on this specimen signifies: baseline before first vaccination. Specimen: peripheral blood, collected on day 0 of AZD1222 vaccination. Receptors originate from an adult in good health.

The J gene is TRBJ2-2, the V gene TRBV5-5; D may be TRBD1 (6 bases). Trimming stripped 2 bases from V and 1 base from J, with 9 bases between. The CDR3 loop spans 15 amino acids. CDR1 SGHKS and CDR2 YYEKEE come from the germline V gene (reference sequence). The CDR3 protein is CASSFRTENTGELFF. DNA of the CDR3: TGTGCCAGCAGCTTTAGGACAGAGAACACCGGGGAGCTGTTTTTT.

This chain connects TRBV5-5 to TRBJ2-1; tentatively, D is TRBD2 (5 bases). The V and J ends lost 1 base and 12 bases respectively, with 14 bases between them. Germline loops: CDR1 SGHKS, CDR2 YYEKEE (reference sequence). CDR3 length: 13 amino acids. CDR3 sequence (DNA): TGTGCCAGCAGCTTGAGCGGAAATGGGGTGCAGTTCTTC. Its protein is CASSLSGNGVQFF.

The chain combines TRBV11-2 with TRBJ1-6; TRBD1 might be the D (6 bases). V was trimmed by 1 base and J by 9 bases, leaving 13 bases between them. The germline gives CDR1 SGHAT, CDR2 FQNNGV. The CDR3 totals 15 residues. The CDR3 nucleotides are TGTGCCAGCAGCTTAGTCCGGGGGGCGGTTTCACCCCTCCACTTT. Protein sequence: CASSLVRGAVSPLHF.

The CDR3 DNA reads as TGTGCCAGCAGCTTGGAACAGGCCGAATTCTCCTACGAGCAGTACTTC. Residues: CASSLEQAEFSYEQYF. The chain carries TRBV5-7 and TRBJ2-7, with D possibly matching TRBD1 (5 bases). TRBV5-7 belongs to the ORF category, with a function that is uncertain. V was shortened by 0 bases and J by 0 bases, with 13 bases between the two germline ends. The CDR3 is made up of 16 amino acids.

The chain uses TRBV27 and TRBJ1-5, with D possibly matching TRBD1 (6 bases). V was shortened by 11 bases and J by 6 bases, with 14 bases between the two germline ends. The CDR3 has 12 amino acids. Germline V lookup: CDR1 MNHEY, CDR2 SMNVEV (reference sequence). CDR3 protein: CAAWEGGQPQHF. CDR3 coding DNA: TGTGCCGCGTGGGAAGGGGGTCAGCCCCAGCATTTT.

The chain links TRBV7-9 to TRBJ1-5; no definite D call. Between the trimmed V and J ends, which lost 1 base and 9 bases, there was a span of 10 bases. The CDR3 sequence is 13 residues long. Per the germline V gene, CDR1 is SEHNR and CDR2 is FQNEAQ (reference sequence). CDR3 in amino acids: CASSLEKDGPQHF. The CDR3 coding sequence is TGTGCCAGCAGCTTAGAAAAAGATGGGCCCCAGCATTTT.

This clone was recorded a few times. The V and J genes are TRBV27 and TRBJ2-1, with TRBD2 matching 12 bases. Germline CDR1 MNHEY, CDR2 SMNVEV (reference sequence). This CDR3 spans 16 amino acids. The J segment lost 5 bases and the V segment lost 7 bases, leaving 9 bases of the junction unmatched. In nucleotides, the CDR3 is TGTGCCAGCACTCTTCTAGCGGGAGGGCCCGACAATGAGCAGTTCTTC. It codes for CASTLLAGGPDNEQFF.

The chain recombines TRBV9 with TRBJ2-5; D might be TRBD2 (6 bases). The V end lost 0 bases, the J end lost 4 bases, and 13 bases lay between the germline ends. The V gene's germline CDR1 is SGDLS and CDR2 YYNGEE. The length of the CDR3 is 15 residues. CDR3 in amino acids: CASSVGGGDRETQYF. The CDR3 nucleotides are TGTGCCAGCAGCGTAGGTGGAGGGGATAGAGAGACCCAGTACTTC.

This rearrangement joins TRBV13 to TRBJ1-1, with 8 bases matching TRBD1. Germline V gene lookup returns CDR1 PRHDT and CDR2 FYEKMQ (reference sequence). The V gene end was trimmed by 3 bases and the J gene end by 2 bases; junction bases not matched to a gene: 8. CDR3 length: 16 amino acids. The CDR3 protein is CASSFSPGTGNTEAFF. CDR3 bases: TGTGCCAGCAGCTTCAGCCCCGGGACAGGTAACACTGAAGCTTTCTTT.

This chain connects TRBV19 to TRBJ1-5; tentative D call: TRBD1 (5 bases). CDR1 is LNHDA and CDR2 is SQIVND in the germline V gene (reference sequence). V lost 5 bases and J lost 3, with 14 bases in between. There are 15 residues in the CDR3. As DNA, the CDR3 is TGTGCCAGTAGTTCCGGCCAGGGATACAATCAGCCCCAGCATTTT. Translation: CASSSGQGYNQPQHF.

The V gene is TRBV28, the J gene TRBJ1-6, with a possible D match to TRBD1 (6 bases). CDR3 length: 16 amino acids. V gave up 6 bases and J gave up 5 bases, with 17 bases separating them. Germline V gene data show CDR1 as MDHEN and CDR2 as SYDVKM. CDR3 bases: TGTGCCAGCAGATACCTAGGGGACACTCATAATTCACCCCTCCACTTT. Its protein is CASRYLGDTHNSPLHF. Full variable domain (remainder filled in from reference TRBV28 and TRBJ1-6): DVKVTQSSRYLVKRTGEKVFLECVQDMDHENMFWYRQDPGLGLRLIYFSYDVKMKEKGDIPEGYSVSREKKERFSLILESASTNQTSMYLCASRYLGDTHNSPLHFGNGTRLTVT.

The rearrangement joins TRBV4-2 to TRBJ2-5, with TRBD2 identical over 10 bases. V lost 2 bases and J lost 0; bases outside the gene matches: 6. Germline V gives CDR1 LGHNA, CDR2 YNFKEQ. The CDR3 runs to 17 residues. The CDR3 bases are TGTGCCAGCAGCCAAATAATGACTAGCGGGTACCAAGAGACCCAGTACTTC. Its protein is CASSQIMTSGYQETQYF.

In this sample, this clone turned up once. The chain combines TRBV11-3 with TRBJ2-1; the D gene is possibly TRBD2 (5 bases). Germline CDR1 is SGHNT and CDR2 is YENEEA. Trimming left V 1 base short and J 8 bases short, with 15 bases between. The CDR3 has 15 residues. CDR3 region: CASSLVGSVGDEQFF. CDR3 bases: TGTGCCAGCAGCTTAGTGGGTAGCGTCGGGGATGAGCAGTTCTTC.